This is a list of T cell receptor beta chains from one sample in a study of blood T cell repertoires in COVID-19. Using immunoSEQ multiplex PCR, the repertoire was profiled, and TCRdb retains in-frame clones only, with some absent. The table records over 110,000 clones, about four fifths of them present only once. The sequencing input was peripheral blood. The origin of the receptors is a man older than 75 with acute or convalescent COVID-19. The CDR3 runs from the conserved cysteine through the conserved F or W. The order of the fields is J gene, CDR3 length, clone size, V gene, D gene, CDR3 protein, CDR3 DNA. D genes are given only for firm matches. Expanded clones get a size class; other rows say once, few or many, or leave the size out.

J: TRBJ1-6
length: 15
size: many
V: TRBV19
D: TRBD1
CDR3: CASSPRQGGDSPLHF
DNA: TGTGCCAGTAGCCCCAGACAGGGAGGAGATTCACCCCTCCACTTT

J: TRBJ2-2
length: 13
size: NA
V: TRBV5-1
D: NA
CDR3: CASSHPEGGELFF
DNA: TGCGCCAGCAGCCACCCTGAGGGAGGGGAGCTGTTTTTT

J: TRBJ2-3
length: 15
size: NA
V: TRBV2
D: TRBD1
CDR3: CASRRDRQSADTQYF
DNA: TGTGCCAGCAGGAGGGACAGACAATCTGCAGATACGCAGTATTTT

J: TRBJ1-2
length: 11
size: once
V: TRBV6-5
D: NA
CDR3: CASRGGRGYTF
DNA: TGTGCCAGCAGAGGGGGTCGTGGCTACACCTTC

J: TRBJ2-3
length: 15
size: NA
V: TRBV7-2
D: TRBD1
CDR3: CASTPAGGSTDTQYF
DNA: TGTGCCAGCACCCCGGCAGGGGGTAGCACAGATACGCAGTATTTT

J: TRBJ2-7
length: 15
size: few
V: TRBV7-9
D: NA
CDR3: CASSPGTLPLSEQYF
DNA: TGTGCCAGCAGCCCCGGGACTCTACCTCTCTCCGAGCAGTACTTC

J: TRBJ2-7
length: 15
size: NA
V: TRBV5-1
D: NA
CDR3: CASSSEGQGPSEQYF
DNA: TGCGCCAGCAGCTCGGAGGGGCAGGGACCATCCGAGCAGTACTTC

J: TRBJ2-7
length: 15
size: NA
V: TRBV5-1
D: TRBD2
CDR3: CASSSGAGGYYEQYF
DNA: TGCGCCAGCAGCAGTGGAGCGGGGGGGTACTACGAGCAGTACTTC

J: TRBJ2-3
length: 17
size: NA
V: TRBV4-3
D: NA
CDR3: CASSPSLSRASTDTQYF
DNA: TGCGCCAGCAGCCCCTCCTTAAGTAGAGCAAGCACAGATACGCAGTATTTT

J: TRBJ1-4
length: 15
size: NA
V: TRBV10-3
D: NA
CDR3: CAISESGGENEKLFF
DNA: TGTGCCATCAGTGAGTCGGGGGGAGAGAATGAAAAACTGTTTTTT

J: TRBJ1-2
length: 13
size: NA
V: TRBV19
D: TRBD1
CDR3: CASSNRGNYGYTF
DNA: TGTGCCAGTAGTAACAGGGGAAACTATGGCTACACCTTC

J: TRBJ1-5
length: 16
size: few
V: TRBV6-5
D: TRBD1
CDR3: CASSLGQGFGNQPQHF
DNA: TGTGCCAGCAGTTTGGGACAGGGCTTCGGAAATCAGCCCCAGCATTTT

J: TRBJ2-7
length: 12
size: NA
V: TRBV30
D: TRBD1
CDR3: CACGQGRYEQYF
DNA: TGTGCCTGCGGACAGGGCAGATACGAGCAGTACTTC

J: TRBJ2-1
length: 12
size: few
V: TRBV6-2/TRBV6-3
D: NA
CDR3: CASSYSSVEQFF
DNA: TGTGCCAGCAGTTACTCCTCGGTCGAGCAGTTCTTC

J: TRBJ2-5
length: 16
size: few
V: TRBV3-1/TRBV3-2
D: TRBD2
CDR3: CASSQGPSGHGGTQYF
DNA: TGTGCCAGCAGCCAAGGCCCTAGCGGCCATGGCGGGACCCAGTACTTC

J: TRBJ1-4
length: 13
size: once
V: TRBV3-1/TRBV3-2
D: NA
CDR3: CASSQRTLEKLFF
DNA: TGTGCCAGCAGCCAAAGGACTCTCGAAAAACTGTTTTTT

J: TRBJ2-2
length: 14
size: NA
V: TRBV11-3
D: NA
CDR3: CASSPGPGVGELFF
DNA: TGTGCCAGCAGCCCCGGACCCGGGGTCGGGGAGCTGTTTTTT

J: TRBJ2-7
length: 14
size: NA
V: TRBV27
D: NA
CDR3: CASILTPRVYEQYF
DNA: TGTGCCAGCATCCTGACCCCCCGGGTCTACGAGCAGTACTTC

J: TRBJ2-2
length: 15
size: NA
V: TRBV5-4
D: TRBD1
CDR3: CASSREWTGTGELFF
DNA: TGTGCCAGCAGCAGAGAGTGGACAGGGACCGGGGAGCTGTTTTTT

J: TRBJ2-1
length: 15
size: NA
V: TRBV9
D: TRBD2
CDR3: CASSVATSGGNEQFF
DNA: TGTGCCAGCAGCGTAGCCACTAGCGGGGGCAATGAGCAGTTCTTC

J: TRBJ2-3
length: 16
size: once
V: TRBV19
D: TRBD2
CDR3: CASSIYGLAGTDTQYF
DNA: TGTGCCAGTAGTATATATGGGCTAGCGGGCACAGATACGCAGTATTTT

J: TRBJ1-1
length: 16
size: once
V: TRBV7-9
D: TRBD1
CDR3: CASSLGNTGGNTEAFF
DNA: TGTGCCAGCAGCTTAGGGAATACAGGGGGCAACACTGAAGCTTTCTTT

J: TRBJ1-1
length: 13
size: NA
V: TRBV7-6
D: NA
CDR3: CASSPTRNTEAFF
DNA: TGTGCCAGCAGCCCTACGAGGAACACTGAAGCTTTCTTT

J: TRBJ2-1
length: 14
size: NA
V: TRBV11-2
D: TRBD2
CDR3: CASSLSGGENEQFF
DNA: TGTGCCAGCAGCTTGTCGGGGGGGGAGAATGAGCAGTTCTTC

J: TRBJ1-6
length: 16
size: NA
V: TRBV5-1
D: NA
CDR3: CASSSTERAGSVSLHF
DNA: TGCGCCAGCAGCTCGACCGAGAGGGCTGGGTCTGTGTCCCTCCACTTT

J: TRBJ2-1
length: 16
size: NA
V: TRBV19
D: TRBD2
CDR3: CASSIDWGGSYNEQFF
DNA: TGTGCCAGTAGTATAGATTGGGGGGGGTCCTACAATGAGCAGTTCTTC

J: TRBJ2-2
length: 13
size: many
V: TRBV7-9
D: NA
CDR3: CASSLTRPGELFF
DNA: TGTGCCAGCAGCTTGACGAGGCCCGGGGAGCTGTTTTTT

J: TRBJ2-6
length: 15
size: NA
V: TRBV28
D: TRBD1
CDR3: CASSRQGAGANVLTF
DNA: TGTGCCAGCAGTCGACAGGGGGCCGGGGCCAACGTCCTGACTTTC

J: TRBJ1-3
length: 16
size: few
V: TRBV28
D: TRBD1
CDR3: CASSLMTGLLGNTIYF
DNA: TGTGCCAGCAGCTTAATGACAGGGTTACTTGGAAACACCATATATTTT

J: TRBJ1-1
length: 16
size: NA
V: TRBV5-1
D: NA
CDR3: CASSRDGPGRYTEAFF
DNA: TGCGCCAGCAGCCGTGATGGCCCGGGGAGGTACACTGAAGCTTTCTTT

J: TRBJ2-1
length: 15
size: few
V: TRBV30
D: TRBD2
CDR3: CAWSVGLAGGTEQFF
DNA: TGTGCCTGGAGTGTAGGGCTAGCGGGGGGGACTGAGCAGTTCTTC

J: TRBJ1-6
length: 18
size: NA
V: TRBV7-2
D: TRBD1
CDR3: CASSFFGTGGSYNSPLHF
DNA: TGTGCCAGCAGCTTCTTCGGGACAGGGGGCTCCTATAATTCACCCCTCCACTTT

J: TRBJ2-7
length: 14
size: NA
V: TRBV15
D: TRBD1
CDR3: CATSRVDRGSEQYF
DNA: TGTGCCACCAGCAGAGTTGACAGGGGATCCGAGCAGTACTTC

J: TRBJ1-1
length: 15
size: few
V: TRBV11-2
D: TRBD1
CDR3: CASSPPDRGMPEAFF
DNA: TGTGCCAGCAGCCCCCCGGACAGGGGTATGCCTGAAGCTTTCTTT

J: TRBJ1-6
length: 11
size: NA
V: TRBV20-1
D: NA
CDR3: CSAGQLSPLHF
DNA: TGCAGTGCTGGACAGCTTTCACCCCTCCACTTT

J: TRBJ2-1
length: 15
size: once
V: TRBV4-2
D: NA
CDR3: CASSQASNYYNEQFF
DNA: TGTGCCAGCAGCCAAGCGTCGAACTACTACAATGAGCAGTTCTTC

J: TRBJ2-2
length: 15
size: NA
V: TRBV5-1
D: TRBD2
CDR3: CASSLTSLGTGELFF
DNA: TGCGCCAGCAGCCTGACTAGCTTAGGTACCGGGGAGCTGTTTTTT

J: TRBJ1-4
length: 12
size: NA
V: TRBV7-9
D: NA
CDR3: CASSLITDAGKF
DNA: TGTGCCAGCAGCTTAATTACGGATGCGGGCAAATTT

J: TRBJ1-6
length: 14
size: NA
V: TRBV7-2
D: TRBD1
CDR3: CASSLQDRGSPLHF
DNA: TGTGCCAGCAGCCTGCAGGACAGGGGTTCGCCCCTCCACTTT

J: TRBJ2-4
length: 11
size: NA
V: TRBV15
D: NA
CDR3: CARAPTDIQYF
DNA: TGTGCCAGGGCCCCGACGGACATTCAGTACTTC

J: TRBJ2-7
length: 13
size: once
V: TRBV7-2
D: NA
CDR3: CASSFRDTYEQYF
DNA: TGTGCCAGCAGCTTCAGGGATACCTACGAGCAGTACTTC

J: TRBJ1-3
length: 17
size: NA
V: TRBV15
D: NA
CDR3: CATSSRTPMVSGNTIYF
DNA: TGTGCCACCAGCAGTCGGACTCCTATGGTCTCTGGAAACACCATATATTTT

J: TRBJ1-5
length: 15
size: NA
V: TRBV29-1
D: TRBD1
CDR3: CSVQDRAGSNQPQHF
DNA: TGCAGCGTCCAGGACAGGGCAGGTAGCAATCAGCCCCAGCATTTT

J: TRBJ1-4
length: 12
size: NA
V: TRBV10-3
D: TRBD1
CDR3: CAISQGGEKLFF
DNA: TGTGCCATCAGTCAGGGGGGTGAAAAACTGTTTTTT

J: TRBJ1-1
length: 12
size: NA
V: TRBV28
D: TRBD1
CDR3: CASSGQGARAFF
DNA: TGTGCCAGCAGCGGACAGGGGGCGCGGGCTTTCTTT

J: TRBJ2-7
length: 14
size: few
V: TRBV3-1/TRBV3-2
D: TRBD1
CDR3: CASSLRGQGISQYF
DNA: TGTGCCAGCAGCCTTAGAGGACAGGGTATTTCACAGTACTTC

J: TRBJ2-1
length: 16
size: NA
V: TRBV9
D: NA
CDR3: CASSVASGNSYNEQFF
DNA: TGTGCCAGCAGCGTAGCGTCGGGAAACTCCTACAATGAGCAGTTCTTC

J: TRBJ2-1
length: 15
size: NA
V: TRBV27
D: NA
CDR3: CASSLRTVRPNEQFF
DNA: TGTGCCAGCAGTTTAAGGACAGTTCGGCCCAATGAGCAGTTCTTC

J: TRBJ2-7
length: 11
size: NA
V: TRBV5-1
D: NA
CDR3: CASSLSGEQYF
DNA: TGCGCCAGCAGCCTGTCGGGGGAGCAGTACTTC

J: TRBJ1-6
length: 13
size: few
V: TRBV6-6
D: NA
CDR3: CASYEDYNSPLHF
DNA: TGTGCCAGCTATGAGGACTATAATTCACCCCTCCACTTT